Listed below are T cell receptor beta chains from one sample, sequenced in a study of beta chain features in type 1 diabetes. TCRdb's copy holds only in-frame clones and misses some; the assay was immunoSEQ multiplex PCR. This sample has around 340,000 clones, with about 20% found just once. Source material: naive CD4+ T cells from blood. The origin of the receptors is a woman between 18 and 29 years old in good health. CDR3s include the opening cysteine and the closing phenylalanine or tryptophan. Each record gives: V gene, D gene, clone size, J gene, CDR3 protein, CDR3 DNA. The D gene is left open where the match is weak. The size of a clone is reported for some rows only, either as once, few or many, or as a class for expanded clones.

V: TRBV6-6; D: TRBD1; size: few; J: TRBJ1-2; CDR3: CASSYATDRAAYGYTF; DNA: TGTGCCAGCAGTTACGCCACGGACAGGGCCGCCTATGGCTACACCTTC
V: TRBV29-1; D: TRBD1; size: -; J: TRBJ2-7; CDR3: CSGRDRGPEYF; DNA: TGCAGCGGAAGGGACAGGGGGCCTGAGTACTTC
V: TRBV2; D: -; size: -; J: TRBJ2-6; CDR3: CASRSSGANVLTF; DNA: TGTGCCAGCAGGAGCTCTGGGGCCAACGTCCTGACTTTC
V: TRBV30; D: -; size: few; J: TRBJ2-1; CDR3: CAWSLGAGSYNEQFF; DNA: TGTGCCTGGAGTCTGGGAGCGGGCTCCTACAATGAGCAGTTCTTC
V: TRBV15; D: -; size: few; J: TRBJ1-2; CDR3: CATSPTRRGGYTF; DNA: TGTGCCACCAGCCCAACAAGGCGGGGAGGCTACACCTTC
V: TRBV4-2; D: -; size: -; J: TRBJ2-5; CDR3: CASSQEGRETQYF; DNA: TGTGCCAGCAGCCAAGAGGGCAGGGAGACCCAGTACTTC
V: TRBV29-1; D: -; size: -; J: TRBJ1-5; CDR3: CSVEGQGGNQPQHF; DNA: TGCAGCGTTGAAGGGCAGGGTGGGAATCAGCCCCAGCATTTT
V: TRBV10-2; D: -; size: -; J: TRBJ2-1; CDR3: CASSTGTFYNEQFF; DNA: TGCGCCAGCAGTACCGGGACTTTCTACAATGAGCAGTTCTTC
V: TRBV9; D: -; size: few; J: TRBJ2-3; CDR3: CASSVVETDTQYF; DNA: TGTGCCAGCAGCGTAGTTGAGACAGATACGCAGTATTTT
V: TRBV11-2; D: TRBD1; size: few; J: TRBJ2-1; CDR3: CASSFRQGAYNEQFF; DNA: TGTGCCAGCAGCTTCCGACAGGGTGCCTACAATGAGCAGTTCTTC
V: TRBV19; D: -; size: few; J: TRBJ1-5; CDR3: CASSIFGAGVQPQHF; DNA: TGTGCCAGTAGTATATTCGGCGCAGGGGTTCAGCCCCAGCATTTT
V: TRBV14; D: TRBD1; size: -; J: TRBJ1-1; CDR3: CASSLVPGQGANTEAFF; DNA: TGTGCCAGCAGCCTCGTCCCGGGACAGGGGGCGAACACTGAAGCTTTCTTT
V: TRBV29-1; D: -; size: -; J: TRBJ2-5; CDR3: CSVEGGTQETQYF; DNA: TGCAGCGTTGAGGGCGGGACTCAAGAGACCCAGTACTTC
V: TRBV2; D: -; size: -; J: TRBJ1-2; CDR3: CASSEETGYGYTF; DNA: TGTGCCAGCAGTGAAGAGACAGGCTATGGCTACACCTTC
V: TRBV20-1; D: -; size: few; J: TRBJ2-7; CDR3: CSGAGDHEQYF; DNA: TGCAGTGGGGCAGGGGATCACGAGCAGTACTTC
V: TRBV25-1; D: TRBD2; size: few; J: TRBJ2-1; CDR3: CASSPTSGRFYNEQFF; DNA: TGTGCCAGCAGTCCAACAAGCGGGAGGTTTTACAATGAGCAGTTCTTC
V: TRBV6-1; D: TRBD2; size: -; J: TRBJ2-1; CDR3: CASSERLAGNEQFF; DNA: TGTGCCAGCAGTGAGAGACTAGCGGGAAATGAGCAGTTCTTC
V: TRBV7-2; D: -; size: few; J: TRBJ2-6; CDR3: CASSPRRQGANVLTF; DNA: TGTGCCAGCAGCCCACGTAGACAGGGGGCCAACGTCCTGACTTTC
V: TRBV11-2; D: TRBD2; size: few; J: TRBJ2-3; CDR3: CASSNSGRAMAQYF; DNA: TGTGCCAGCAGCAATAGCGGGAGGGCCATGGCGCAGTATTTT
V: TRBV19; D: -; size: -; J: TRBJ1-5; CDR3: CASAQDSNQPQHF; DNA: TGTGCCAGTGCCCAGGATAGCAATCAGCCCCAGCATTTT
V: TRBV5-1; D: -; size: -; J: TRBJ2-3; CDR3: CASSPGQSTDTQYF; DNA: TGCGCCAGCAGCCCTGGACAGAGCACAGATACGCAGTATTTT
V: TRBV5-4; D: -; size: few; J: TRBJ1-2; CDR3: CASSLAAGASGYTF; DNA: TGTGCCAGCAGCTTGGCCGCAGGGGCGAGTGGCTACACCTTC
V: TRBV28; D: -; size: few; J: TRBJ2-7; CDR3: CASSLSPGWLVYEQYF; DNA: TGTGCCAGCAGTTTGAGCCCCGGTTGGTTGGTCTACGAGCAGTACTTC
V: TRBV28; D: TRBD2; size: -; J: TRBJ2-1; CDR3: CASSPDGRGRNEQFF; DNA: TGTGCCAGCAGTCCGGACGGGCGCGGGAGAAACGAGCAGTTCTTC
V: TRBV10-3; D: TRBD1; size: -; J: TRBJ2-7; CDR3: CAISQPGQGIYEQYF; DNA: TGTGCCATCAGCCAACCGGGACAGGGAATCTACGAGCAGTACTTC
V: TRBV6-5; D: -; size: -; J: TRBJ2-1; CDR3: CASSYSLRSEQFF; DNA: TGTGCCAGCAGTTACTCTCTGAGATCTGAGCAGTTCTTC
V: TRBV30; D: -; size: -; J: TRBJ1-1; CDR3: CAWSPFDTEAFF; DNA: TGTGCCTGGAGTCCTTTTGACACTGAAGCTTTCTTT
V: TRBV5-8; D: TRBD1; size: few; J: TRBJ1-3; CDR3: CASSGTGGRGNTIYF; DNA: TGTGCCAGCAGCGGAACAGGGGGTCGTGGAAACACCATATATTTT
V: TRBV7-2; D: TRBD1; size: few; J: TRBJ1-2; CDR3: CASSLAKGQDDGYTF; DNA: TGTGCCAGCAGCTTAGCGAAGGGACAGGACGATGGCTACACCTTC
V: TRBV4-1; D: TRBD1; size: few; J: TRBJ2-7; CDR3: CASSQQDRGGYEQYF; DNA: TGCGCCAGCAGCCAACAGGACAGGGGCGGCTACGAGCAGTACTTC
V: TRBV29-1; D: -; size: few; J: TRBJ2-5; CDR3: CSVGQATQETQYF; DNA: TGCAGCGTTGGACAGGCGACCCAAGAGACCCAGTACTTC
V: TRBV4-1; D: TRBD1; size: -; J: TRBJ1-1; CDR3: CASSQASGTGTQRAFF; DNA: TGCGCCAGCAGCCAAGCCTCCGGGACAGGGACCCAACGAGCTTTCTTT
V: TRBV25-1; D: TRBD2; size: few; J: TRBJ2-3; CDR3: CASSGRTSVDTQYF; DNA: TGTGCCAGCAGTGGGCGAACTAGCGTGGATACGCAGTATTTT
V: TRBV9; D: TRBD1; size: -; J: TRBJ1-6; CDR3: CASSVRDRTDNSPLHF; DNA: TGTGCCAGCAGCGTCCGGGACAGGACCGATAATTCACCCCTCCACTTT
V: TRBV10-3; D: TRBD1; size: few; J: TRBJ2-6; CDR3: CAISPQGGANVLTF; DNA: TGTGCCATCAGTCCACAGGGGGGGGCCAACGTCCTGACTTTC
V: TRBV27; D: -; size: -; J: TRBJ2-7; CDR3: CASSFDRTPSSYEQYF; DNA: TGTGCCAGCAGTTTCGACAGGACCCCCAGCTCCTACGAGCAGTACTTC